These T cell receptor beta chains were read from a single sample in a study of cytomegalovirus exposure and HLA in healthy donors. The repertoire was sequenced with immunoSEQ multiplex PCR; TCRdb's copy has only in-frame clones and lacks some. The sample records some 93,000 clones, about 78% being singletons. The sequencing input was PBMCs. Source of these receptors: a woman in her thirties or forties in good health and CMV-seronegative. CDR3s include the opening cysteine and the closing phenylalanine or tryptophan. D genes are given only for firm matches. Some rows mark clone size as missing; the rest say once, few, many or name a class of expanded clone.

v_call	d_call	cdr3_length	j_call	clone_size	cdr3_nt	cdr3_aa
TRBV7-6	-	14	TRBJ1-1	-	TGTGCCAGCAGCTCCGTACAGGGGAACACTGAAGCTTTCTTT	CASSSVQGNTEAFF
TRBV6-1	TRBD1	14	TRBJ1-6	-	TGTGCCAGCACCAGGGCAGGGGGCAATTCACCCCTCCACTTT	CASTRAGGNSPLHF
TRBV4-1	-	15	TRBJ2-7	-	TGCGCCAGCAGCCAAGGCCTAGCCGCCTCCTACGAGCAGTACTTC	CASSQGLAASYEQYF
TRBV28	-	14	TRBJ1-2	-	TGTGCCAGCAGTTTGGGCAGGGCTGATCGGGGCTACACCTTC	CASSLGRADRGYTF
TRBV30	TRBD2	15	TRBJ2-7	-	TGTGCCTGGAGTGCCGGGACTAGCGGGTTGTACGAGCAGTACTTC	CAWSAGTSGLYEQYF
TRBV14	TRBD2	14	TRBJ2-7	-	TGTGCCAGCAGCTGGGCGGGGGGGACCTACGAGCAGTACTTC	CASSWAGGTYEQYF
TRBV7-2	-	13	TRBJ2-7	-	TGTGCCAGCAGCAATCCTACTAGTTACGAGCAGTACTTC	CASSNPTSYEQYF
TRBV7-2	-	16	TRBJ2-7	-	TGTGCCAGCAGCTTAGCGCGATCAGGGGCTGTCTACGAGCAGTACTTC	CASSLARSGAVYEQYF
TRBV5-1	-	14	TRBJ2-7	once	TGCGCCAGCAGCTTGGACGGGATGGGTCTCGAGCAGTACTTC	CASSLDGMGLEQYF
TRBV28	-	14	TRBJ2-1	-	TGTGCCAGCAGCCACGGTAGCTCCTACAATGAGCAGTTCTTC	CASSHGSSYNEQFF
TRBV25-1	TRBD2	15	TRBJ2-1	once	TGTGCCAGCAGCGCAACTAGCGGGAGGGTCTATGAGCAGTTCTTC	CASSATSGRVYEQFF
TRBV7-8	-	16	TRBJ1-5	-	TGTGCCAGCAGCTTATCGGGGGTCATAGGGAATCAGCCCCAGCATTTT	CASSLSGVIGNQPQHF
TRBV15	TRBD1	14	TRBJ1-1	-	TGTGCCACCAGCAGACAGACAGGGGTCACTGAAGCTTTCTTT	CATSRQTGVTEAFF
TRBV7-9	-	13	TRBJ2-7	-	TGTGCCAGCAGCTCACCCCCATCACCGCTGCGGGATTTC	CASSSPPSPLRDF
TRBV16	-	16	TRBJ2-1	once	TGTGCCAGCAGCCAACGCGGCACAGGCATCTACAATGAGCAGTTCTTC	CASSQRGTGIYNEQFF
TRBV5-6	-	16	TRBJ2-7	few	TGTGCCAGCAGCTCCCCGACCCGGACTCGCACCTACGAGCAGTACTTC	CASSSPTRTRTYEQYF
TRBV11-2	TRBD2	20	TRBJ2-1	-	TGTGCCAGCAGCTTAGATCTCCGGACTAGCGGGAGTAGCTCCTACAATGAGCAGTTCTTC	CASSLDLRTSGSSSYNEQFF
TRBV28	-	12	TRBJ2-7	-	TGTGCCAGCAGTTCCATCTCCTACGAGCAGTACTTC	CASSSISYEQYF
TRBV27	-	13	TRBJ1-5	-	TGTGCCAGCAGTTTTGCGGTCTATCAGCCCCAGCATTTT	CASSFAVYQPQHF
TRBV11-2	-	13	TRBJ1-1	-	TGTGCCAGCAGCCGGACTTCGAACACTGAAGCTTTCTTT	CASSRTSNTEAFF
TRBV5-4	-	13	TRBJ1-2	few	TGTGCCAGCAGCTTTTCCAGGGCCTATGGCTACACCTTC	CASSFSRAYGYTF
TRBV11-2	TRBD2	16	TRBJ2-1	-	TGTGCCAGCAGCTTATTAGCGGGAGGGGCCTACAATGAGCAGTTCTTC	CASSLLAGGAYNEQFF
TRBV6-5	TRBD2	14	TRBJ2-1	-	TGTGCCAGCAGTATACGACTAGCGGCGAATGAGCAGTTCTTC	CASSIRLAANEQFF
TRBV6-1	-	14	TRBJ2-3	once	TGTGCCAGCATTTTCGTACTAAGCACAGATACGCAGTATTTT	CASIFVLSTDTQYF
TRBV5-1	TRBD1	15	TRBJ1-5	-	TGCGCCAGCAGCTTGACAGGGGGCTACAATCAGCCCCAGCATTTT	CASSLTGGYNQPQHF
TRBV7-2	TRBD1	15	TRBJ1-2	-	TGTGCCAGCAGCCGAAAAGGACAGGGGGCTCGAGGCTACACCTTC	CASSRKGQGARGYTF
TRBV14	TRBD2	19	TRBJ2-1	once	TGTGCCAGCAGCCAAGATTACCTAAACGGCTTAGCGGGAGAGAATGAGCAGTTCTTC	CASSQDYLNGLAGENEQFF
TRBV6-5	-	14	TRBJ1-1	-	TGTGCCAGCAGTCTGAGGGCGCTTGCCACTGAAGCTTTCTTT	CASSLRALATEAFF
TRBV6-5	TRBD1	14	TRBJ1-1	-	TGTGCCAGCAGTTACTTGACAGGGGAAACTGAAGCTTTCTTT	CASSYLTGETEAFF
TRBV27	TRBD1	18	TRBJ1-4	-	TGTGCCAGCAGTGACACCCCGCCGGGACAGGGACTGTATGAAAAACTGTTTTTT	CASSDTPPGQGLYEKLFF
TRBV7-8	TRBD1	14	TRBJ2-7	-	TGTGCCAGCAGCCCCCGACAGGGCTCCTACGAGCAGTACTTC	CASSPRQGSYEQYF
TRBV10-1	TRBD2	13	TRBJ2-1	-	TGCGCCAGCCCCGGGACTAACTACAATGAGCAGTTCTTC	CASPGTNYNEQFF
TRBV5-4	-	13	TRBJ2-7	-	TGTGCCAGCAGCTTCGGCAGGGATTACGAGCAGTACTTC	CASSFGRDYEQYF
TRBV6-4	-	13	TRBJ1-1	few	TGTGCCAGCAGTGACCGACAGGACACTGAAGCTTTCTTT	CASSDRQDTEAFF
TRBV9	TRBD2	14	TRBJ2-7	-	TGTGCCAGCAGCCCTTACGGGACTAGTTACGAGCAGTACTTC	CASSPYGTSYEQYF
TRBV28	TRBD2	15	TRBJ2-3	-	TGTGCCAGCAGTTTCAGCGGGGACTTCACAGATACGCAGTATTTT	CASSFSGDFTDTQYF
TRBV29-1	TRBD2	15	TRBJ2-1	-	TGCAGCGTGAAAGGGACTAGCGGGAGAGTGGATGAGCAGTTCTTC	CSVKGTSGRVDEQFF
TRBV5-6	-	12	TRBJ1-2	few	TGTGCCAGCAGCTTGGATGGAGAATTCTACACCTTC	CASSLDGEFYTF
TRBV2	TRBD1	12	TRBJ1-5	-	TGTGCCAGCAGGTGGACAGGGGAGCCCCAGCATTTT	CASRWTGEPQHF
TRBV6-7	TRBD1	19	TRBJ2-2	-	TGTGCCAGCACCCACGGACAGGGGGTTAGTGCGTGTGGGACCGGGGAGCTGTTTTTT	CASTHGQGVSACGTGELFF
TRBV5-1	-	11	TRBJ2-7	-	TGCGCCAGCAGGCAGGGGGGCGAGCAGTACTTC	CASRQGGEQYF
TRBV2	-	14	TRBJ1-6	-	TGTGCCAGCAGTGAAACTAGAGGAAATTCACCCCTCCACTTT	CASSETRGNSPLHF
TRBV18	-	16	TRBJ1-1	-	TGTGCCAGCTCACCAAAAGAGACGGGAGCGAACACTGAAGCTTTCTTT	CASSPKETGANTEAFF
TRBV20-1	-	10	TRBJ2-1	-	TGCAGTGCTAGGGAGAATGAGCAGTTCTTC	CSARENEQFF
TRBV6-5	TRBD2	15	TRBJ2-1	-	TGTGCCAGCAGTTACTCCCCGCTAGCGGGAGTGGAGCAGTTCTTC	CASSYSPLAGVEQFF
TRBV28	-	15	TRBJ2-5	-	TGTGCCAGCAGTTTAAACCCCCGGGGGATGGAGACCCAGTACTTC	CASSLNPRGMETQYF
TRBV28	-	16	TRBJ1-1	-	TGTGCCAGCAGTTTATGGGACATTAGGAGGGACACTGAAGCTTTCTTT	CASSLWDIRRDTEAFF
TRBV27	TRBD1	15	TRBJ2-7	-	TGTGCCAGCAGCCTCCGGGACAGCATATCCTACGAGCAGTACTTC	CASSLRDSISYEQYF
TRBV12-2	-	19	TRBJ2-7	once	TGTGCAAGTCGCTCCTGGACTAGCGGGAGAGGGAGAAGGTCCTACGAGCAGTACTTC	CASRSWTSGRGRRSYEQYF
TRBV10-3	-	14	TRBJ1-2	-	TGTGCCATCAGTGGTGCAGGGGAAGTGGAGGGCTACACCTTC	CAISGAGEVEGYTF
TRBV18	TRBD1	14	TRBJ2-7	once	TGTGCCAGCTCATCGGGACAGGCCACCTACGAGCAGTACTTC	CASSSGQATYEQYF
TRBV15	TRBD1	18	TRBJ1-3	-	TGTGCCACCAGTAGACGACCCAGGGGGCTTATTTCTGGAAACACCATATATTTT	CATSRRPRGLISGNTIYF
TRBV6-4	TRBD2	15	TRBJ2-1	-	TGTGCCAGCAGTGATCGACTAGCGGGGTACAATGAGCAGTTCTTC	CASSDRLAGYNEQFF
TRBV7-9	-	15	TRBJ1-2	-	TGTTCCAGCAGCTTAAAGGTCTCCTCCGCGGGAGGCTACACCTTC	CSSSLKVSSAGGYTF
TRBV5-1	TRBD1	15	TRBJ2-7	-	TGCGCCAGCAGCTTGGTCACAGGGGCCTCCTACGAGCAGTACTTC	CASSLVTGASYEQYF
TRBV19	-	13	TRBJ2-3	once	TGTGCCAGTAGCCCCGGAGGGTCAGATACGCAGTATTTT	CASSPGGSDTQYF
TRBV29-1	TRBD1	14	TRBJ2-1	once	TGCAGCGTTATCGGGACAGGGATAGGGAATGAGCAGTTCTTC	CSVIGTGIGNEQFF
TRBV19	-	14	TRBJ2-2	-	TGTGCCAGTAGTATTGTACTGAAGTACGGGGAGCTGTTTTTT	CASSIVLKYGELFF
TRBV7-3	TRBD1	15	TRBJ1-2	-	TGTGCCAGCAGCTACTGGGGACAGGGAGGCTATGGCTACACCTTC	CASSYWGQGGYGYTF
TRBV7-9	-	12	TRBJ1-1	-	TGTGCCAGCAGCCTAATAAACACTGAAGCTTTCTTT	CASSLINTEAFF